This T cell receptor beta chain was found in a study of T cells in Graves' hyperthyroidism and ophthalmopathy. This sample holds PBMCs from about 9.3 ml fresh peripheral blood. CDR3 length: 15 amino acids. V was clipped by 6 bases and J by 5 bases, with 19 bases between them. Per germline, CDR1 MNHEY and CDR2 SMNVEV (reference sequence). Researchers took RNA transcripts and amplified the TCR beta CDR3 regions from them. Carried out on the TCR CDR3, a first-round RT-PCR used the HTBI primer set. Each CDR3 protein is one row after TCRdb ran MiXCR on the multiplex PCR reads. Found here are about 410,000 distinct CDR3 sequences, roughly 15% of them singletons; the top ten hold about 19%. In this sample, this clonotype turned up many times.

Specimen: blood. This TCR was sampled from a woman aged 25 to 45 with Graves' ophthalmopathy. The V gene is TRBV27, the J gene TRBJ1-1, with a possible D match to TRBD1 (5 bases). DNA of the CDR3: TGTGCCAGCAGCCGTCCGACAGCAGTACAAACTGAAGCTTTCTTT. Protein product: CASSRPTAVQTEAFF.